Presented here are 3 T cell receptor beta chains from one specimen sequenced in a study of cytomegalovirus exposure and HLA in healthy donors. The PCR ran on 60 Vbeta and 13 Jbeta primers. Sequenced by immunoSEQ multiplex PCR; TCRdb stores in-frame clones only, minus some. The sample has tens of thousands of clones, around 76% seen once. Sequencing was carried out using PBMCs. These receptors were obtained from a male donor in good health and CMV-seropositive.

The V call is TRBV5-1, the J call TRBJ1-3; a possible D gene is TRBD1 (5 bases). From germline, CDR1 is SGHRS and CDR2 YFSETQ. The CDR3 length is 15 residues. V lost 0 bases and J lost 2, with 9 bases in between. The CDR3 loop reads CASSLVGEAGNTIYF. In DNA, the CDR3 is TGCGCCAGCAGCTTGGTAGGGGAGGCTGGAAACACCATATATTTT.

This chain uses TRBV19 with TRBJ2-7, with D maybe TRBD2 (5 bases). V lost 7 bases and J lost 0, with 13 bases in between. The CDR3 totals 14 residues. Germline V lookup: CDR1 LNHDA, CDR2 SQIVND (reference sequence). The CDR3 here is CASKRTGISYEQYF. In DNA form, the CDR3 reads TGTGCCAGTAAAAGGACTGGGATCTCCTACGAGCAGTACTTC.

The CDR3: CASSSPYEGYTF. The CDR3 DNA is TGTGCCAGCAGTTCTCCTTACGAGGGCTACACCTTC. V usage is TRBV5-4 and J usage is TRBJ1-2, with unresolved D. V was pared by 5 bases and J by 8 bases, with 13 bases between. CDR3 length: 12 residues. In germline, CDR1 is SGHNT, CDR2 YYREEE (reference sequence).